The present T cell receptor (beta chain) was sequenced within a study of PD-L1 blockade in urothelial cancer. Study-wide results and caveats: Tumor-associated clones in blood expanded more at 3 weeks in durable-benefit patients.

Data came from immunoSEQ multiplex PCR; TCRdb stores just in-frame clones and leaves some out. This sample yields approximately 45,000 clones, of which around four fifths are seen a single time; under 2% belongs to the top ten. For this clone: The antigen remains undetermined.

J lost 7 bases, V lost 0 bases, and 6 bases had no gene match. Per germline, CDR1 MGHRA and CDR2 YSYEKL. The CDR3 sequence is 15 residues long. Specified time point: pretreatment peripheral blood. Every patient provided from 1 to 8 samples, collected pretreatment and on-treatment. This receptor was identified in a man aged 50 or older with urothelial cancer. The source was PBMCs, collected around atezolizumab (anti-PD-L1) treatment. This rearrangement joins TRBV4-1 to TRBJ2-7; 10 bases match TRBD2. The CDR3 region has the DNA TGCGCCAGCAGCCAAGATGGGAGCGGGAGGGAAGAGCAGTACTTC. It is translated as CASSQDGSGREEQYF.